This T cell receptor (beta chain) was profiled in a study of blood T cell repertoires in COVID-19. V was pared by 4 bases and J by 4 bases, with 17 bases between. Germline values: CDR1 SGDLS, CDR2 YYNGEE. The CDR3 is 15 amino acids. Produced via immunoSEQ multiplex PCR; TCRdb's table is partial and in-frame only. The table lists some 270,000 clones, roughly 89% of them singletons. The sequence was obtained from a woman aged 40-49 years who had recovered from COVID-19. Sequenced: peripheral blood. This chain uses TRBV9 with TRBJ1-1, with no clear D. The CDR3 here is CASSSGRIGGTEAFF. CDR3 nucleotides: TGTGCCAGCAGCTCCGGACGGATTGGAGGCACTGAAGCTTTCTTT.